This T cell receptor beta chain stems from a study of blood T cell repertoires in COVID-19. Whole-study context: Samples representing acute and convalescent COVID-19 were sourced from the United States, Italy and Spain. Nucleic acid was either cDNA or gDNA, and it came from T cells, B-cell-depleted T cells, or PBMCs.

CDR1 and CDR2 from the germline V gene are SGDLS and YYNGEE. The CDR3 spans 16 residues. V was cut by 2 bases and J by 4 bases, with 17 bases left in between. Original methodology: It was from reference gene primer amplification that nucleated cell counts were estimated. The assay was immunoSEQ multiplex PCR, and TCRdb's table has in-frame clones only and misses some. D and trimming come from the DNA, and the V and J calls and clone size come from that table. The profile shows roughly 150,000 clones, about 90% of them singletons. This TCR was recovered from a woman of 80 years or more with acute or convalescent COVID-19. This chain links TRBV9 with TRBJ2-3; a weak D match, TRBD1 (6 bases). Sequenced sample: peripheral blood. The CDR3 sequence is CASSVMVGANADTQYF. For the CDR3, the DNA is TGTGCCAGCAGCGTGATGGTGGGGGCCAATGCAGATACGCAGTATTTT.